What follows are 17 T cell receptor beta chains derived from one specimen sequenced in a study of blood T cell repertoires in COVID-19. Here immunoSEQ multiplex PCR was the method, and the copy in TCRdb shows in-frame clones only, minus some. The table shows some 200,000 clones, with approximately 90% occurring only once. Specimen: peripheral blood. The receptors originated from a man between 18 and 29 years old with active or convalescent COVID-19.

This clone was detected once. The CDR3 region is CASRYRGEADTQYF. The CDR3 DNA follows: TGTGCCAGCAGATACAGGGGAGAAGCAGATACGCAGTATTTT. This sequence joins TRBV11-2 and TRBJ2-3; 7 bases line up with TRBD1. CDR1 and CDR2 from the germline V gene are SGHAT and FQNNGV. The V and J ends lost 6 bases and 4 bases, in that order; junction bases with no gene match: 7. The CDR3 covers 14 residues.

The J gene is TRBJ2-1, the V gene TRBV23-1; 11 bases line up with TRBD2. TRBV23-1 is labeled an ORF, and its function is uncertain. V trimming: 3 bases; J trimming: 1 base; junction bases outside the gene matches: 14. The CDR3 runs to 20 residues. The CDR3 protein is CASSHQIPASGGCSYNEQFF. The DNA for the CDR3 is TGCGCCAGCAGTCATCAGATACCGGCTAGCGGGGGGTGTTCCTACAATGAGCAGTTCTTC.

This clone was counted ten times or more. The CDR3 DNA follows: TGTGCCAGCAGTGAAGTGGTCGGGAGCACAGATACGCAGTATTTT. Translated, it gives CASSEVVGSTDTQYF. The chain links TRBV6-4 to TRBJ2-3; D is undetermined. V was clipped by 3 bases and J by 0 bases, with 10 bases between them. The CDR3 loop spans 15 amino acids. Germline CDR1 reads MRHNA; CDR2 reads SNTAGT.

This clone came up a few times. The DNA of the CDR3 is TGTGCCAGCAGCCATGTGACATGGTCAGATACGCAGTATTTT. This translates into CASSHVTWSDTQYF. V usage is TRBV3-1 (or the pseudogene TRBV3-2) and J usage is TRBJ2-3; unclear D gene. V lost 3 bases and J lost 4, with 11 bases in between. CDR1 and CDR2 from the germline V gene are LGHDT and YNNKEL (reference sequence). CDR3 length: 14 residues.

V and J are TRBV7-9 and TRBJ2-7; D possibly corresponds to TRBD1 (7 bases). Germline CDR1 reads SEHNR; CDR2 reads FQNEAQ (reference sequence). V lost 7 bases and J 7 bases, leaving 17 bases between the germline ends. CDR3 size: 13 residues. CDR3 coding DNA: TGTGCCAGCAACTACCAGGGGGGATCAGAGCAGTACTTC. Translation gives CASNYQGGSEQYF.

The chain combines TRBV4-1 with TRBJ1-1, with D maybe TRBD1 (5 bases). Germline loops: CDR1 MGHRA, CDR2 YSYEKL. Deletions cut 8 bases from V and 0 bases from J, with 7 bases between. The CDR3 spans 12 residues. CDR3 in amino acids: CASGAVNTEAFF. Written as DNA, the CDR3 is TGCGCCAGCGGGGCGGTGAACACTGAAGCTTTCTTT.

This chain uses TRBV7-2 with TRBJ1-2; 8 bases map to TRBD1. The ends lost 4 bases at V and 4 bases at J; junction bases unmatched: 11. Germline lookup yields CDR1 SGHTA and CDR2 FQGNSA. The CDR3 spans 16 residues. CDR3 nucleotide sequence: TGTGCCAGCAGCTCCCTGCAGGGGGCCTTGAGCTATGGCTACACCTTC. The encoded protein is CASSSLQGALSYGYTF.

Only one count was recorded for this clone. The chain uses TRBV5-4 and TRBJ1-1; D is unclear. Per the germline V gene, CDR1 is SGHNT and CDR2 is YYREEE (reference sequence). CDR3 length equals 15 residues. Trimming left V 5 bases short and J 5 bases short, with 19 bases between. CDR3 region: CASRTPGTLVTEAFF. In nucleotides, the CDR3 is TGTGCCAGCAGGACTCCGGGAACCCTCGTGACTGAAGCTTTCTTT.

This chain links TRBV4-2 with TRBJ1-1; D gene unclear. The CDR3 spans 14 residues. Trimming stripped 4 bases from V and 3 bases from J, with 12 bases between. The germline CDR1 and CDR2 sequences are LGHNA and YNFKEQ. This CDR3 is CASSPDPLDTEAFF. CDR3 nucleotides: TGTGCCAGCAGCCCAGACCCTCTAGACACTGAAGCTTTCTTT.

V and J are TRBV29-1 and TRBJ1-1, with 8 bases fitting TRBD1. Trimming took 4 bases from V and 2 from J; bases not matched to a gene: 6. Germline loops: CDR1 SQVTM, CDR2 ANQGSEA. The CDR3 is 14 residues long. In DNA form, the CDR3 reads TGCAGCGTTGGAGAGACAGGGGATAACACTGAAGCTTTCTTT. Translation: CSVGETGDNTEAFF.

CDR3 DNA: TGTGCCAGCAGCCACCTTGCGTTGAATGAGCAGTTCTTC. Protein: CASSHLALNEQFF. The genes are TRBV3-1 (or the pseudogene TRBV3-2) and TRBJ2-1, with D unresolved. V lost 3 bases to trimming and J lost 7 bases, with 10 bases between them. Germline-derived CDR1 and CDR2 are LGHDT and YNNKEL (reference sequence). The CDR3 is 13 residues long.

The rearrangement links TRBV4-2 to TRBJ1-2, with a possible D match to TRBD1 (5 bases). This CDR3 is 15 amino acids long. V lost 1 base, J lost 5 bases, and 14 bases lay in between. From germline, CDR1 is LGHNA and CDR2 YNFKEQ. The CDR3 protein is CASSQGSPGRYGYTF. Here the CDR3 DNA reads TGTGCCAGCAGCCAAGGAAGCCCAGGGCGATATGGCTACACCTTC.

V usage is TRBV3-1 (or the pseudogene TRBV3-2) and J usage is TRBJ2-3; TRBD2 might be the D (7 bases). Trimming cost V 3 bases and J 2 bases, with 18 bases left between them. CDR1 is LGHDT and CDR2 is YNNKEL in the germline V gene (reference sequence). The CDR3 spans 17 residues. The CDR3 protein is CASSHLTGRGDTDTQYF. DNA for the CDR3: TGTGCCAGCAGCCATTTAACAGGGAGGGGGGACACAGATACGCAGTATTTT.

This clone was seen a single time. The V call is TRBV6-6, the J call TRBJ2-7; D remains ambiguous. The CDR3 is 11 amino acids. Germline loops: CDR1 MNHNY, CDR2 SVGAGI (reference sequence). Trimming cost V 6 bases and J 2 bases, with 5 bases left between them. CDR3 in DNA: TGTGCCAGCAGATTAGCCTACGAGCAGTACTTC. As protein: CASRLAYEQYF.

The rearrangement uses TRBV11-3 and TRBJ1-2, with D possibly TRBD1 on 6 matching bases. The germline CDR1 and CDR2 sequences are SGHNT and YENEEA. V was clipped by 5 bases and J by 2 bases, with 18 bases between them. The CDR3 spans 16 residues. The CDR3 DNA sequence: TGTGCCAGCAGCCCCCGGGGGGGGCATAAGAACTATGGCTACACCTTC. Translation: CASSPRGGHKNYGYTF.

The rearrangement links TRBV7-9 to TRBJ1-1; 9 bases align to TRBD1. The trim removed 4 bases at V and 5 bases at J, leaving 17 bases unmatched. Germline CDR1 and CDR2: SEHNR and FQNEAQ (reference sequence). This CDR3 region has 18 residues. The CDR3 reads CASSSTVVRQGQGTEAFF. The DNA for the CDR3 is TGTGCCAGCAGCTCTACCGTAGTACGTCAGGGACAGGGTACTGAAGCTTTCTTT. The full variable domain, in which reference TRBV7-9 and TRBJ1-1 provide the parts outside the CDR3, is DTGVSQNPRHKITKRGQNVTFRCDPISEHNRLYWYRQTLGQGPEFLTYFQNEAQLEKSRLLSDRFSAERPKGSFSTLEIQRTEQGDSAMYLCASSSTVVRQGQGTEAFFGQGTRLTVV.

This chain uses TRBV5-1 with TRBJ2-1; TRBD2 matches 10 bases. The V gene end was trimmed by 4 bases and the J gene end by 5 bases; junction bases not matched to a gene: 9. There are 16 residues in the CDR3. Germline V CDR1 and CDR2: SGHRS, YFSETQ. DNA of the CDR3: TGCGCCAGCAGCCTAACACTAGCGGGAATAGACAATGAGCAGTTCTTC. Its protein product is CASSLTLAGIDNEQFF.